This TCR beta chain was observed in a study of T-cell memory formation after mild COVID-19. Study-wide results and caveats: Pre-infection memory showed some responding clones, and this suggested that cross-reactive memory joined. The study found contracting CD4+ clones mainly in CM and EM and contracting CD8+ clones in EMRA. Clones that got smaller from day 15 to 85 had even CD4/CD8, while clones growing later tipped toward CD4+.

TCRdb independently ran MiXCR on the 5' RACE reads; one entry per CDR3 protein. The sample carries 190,000 or so distinct CDR3 sequences, over 20% recorded once. CDR3 length equals 11 residues. V was trimmed by 7 bases and J by 5 bases, leaving 7 bases between them. CDR1 and CDR2 (germline): KGHDR, SFDVKD. This clonotype has just a few counts. Its target is not known. The sequence was collected from an adult woman who had mild COVID-19 (a few samples of this study predate the infection). Cell type and time point are not known. The specimen sequenced was PBMCs or a T cell subset sorted from them (not recorded which). The J gene is TRBJ2-5, the V gene TRBV24-1; D is unclear. As DNA, the CDR3 is TGTGCCACCAGGGACGGGGAGACCCAGTACTTC. Translated: CATRDGETQYF.